This T cell receptor beta chain derives from a study of blood T cell repertoires in COVID-19. Recruits, aged about 18 to 95 years, lived in under 25 US areas. Methods used by the authors: Amplified reference gene primers provided the basis for estimating nucleated cell counts. Only in-frame clones appear in the TCRdb table, and some are missing; sequencing was by immunoSEQ multiplex PCR. V and J calls and clone size follow that table, whereas D and trimming were derived from the DNA. The sample holds under 300,000 clones; nearly 90% are singletons and the top ten take just under 1%. This clone was observed at least ten times. Germline CDR1 is GTSNPN and CDR2 is SVGIG (reference sequence). The CDR3 extends over 14 amino acids. Trimming at V came to 3 bases and at J to 9 bases, leaving 7 bases not matched to a gene.

Sequenced: PBMCs or T cells enriched from blood (not recorded which). The chain is built from TRBV30 and TRBJ1-6, with 8 bases fitting TRBD1. The TCR was taken from a woman younger than 45 who had recovered from COVID-19. CDR3 region: CAWSFGQGRSPLHF. The DNA of the CDR3 is TGTGCCTGGAGCTTCGGACAGGGACGTTCACCCCTCCACTTT.